This is a list of T cell receptor beta chains from one sample in a study of early T cells in non-severe SARS-CoV-2 infection. TCRdb fed the 5' RACE reads into MiXCR, producing one record per CDR3 protein. The sample lists tens of thousands of distinct CDR3 sequences, 5.3% occurring once. Source material: whole blood. All receptors derive from an adult who was a healthcare worker with PCR-confirmed SARS-CoV-2 infection or an uninfected control (not recorded which). Each CDR3 is given with its conserved first and last residue. Each record gives: clone size, D gene, V gene, J gene, CDR3 protein, CDR3 DNA. D genes are given only for firm matches. Size tells how often a clone was seen (once, few, many) or the class of an expanded clone, and some rows leave it out.

many	TRBD2	TRBV7-9	TRBJ2-2	CASRRLAAYTGELFF	TGTGCCAGCAGACGACTAGCGGCCTACACCGGGGAGCTGTTTTTT
few	.	TRBV7-3	TRBJ2-1	CASSLMGGSNEQFF	TGTGCCAGCAGCTTAATGGGCGGTAGCAATGAGCAGTTCTTC
.	TRBD2	TRBV6-2/TRBV6-3	TRBJ2-7	CASRKVAGGLTYEQYF	TGTGCCAGCAGGAAGGTAGCGGGAGGCCTTACCTACGAGCAGTACTTC
many	TRBD2	TRBV13	TRBJ2-7	CASSSGRPSYEQYF	TGTGCCAGCTCAAGCGGGAGGCCTAGCTACGAGCAGTACTTC
many	TRBD1	TRBV4-2	TRBJ2-3	CASSRDRGREDTQYF	TGTGCCAGCAGCCGTGACAGGGGGCGAGAAGATACGCAGTATTTT
many	.	TRBV7-3	TRBJ2-1	CASSSRNGEQFF	TGTGCCAGCAGCTCCAGAAACGGGGAGCAGTTCTTC
many	.	TRBV7-3	TRBJ2-7	CASAPDPSYEQYF	TGTGCCAGCGCCCCCGACCCCTCCTACGAGCAGTACTTC
many	.	TRBV7-9	TRBJ2-5	CASSLLPGRETQYF	TGTGCCAGCAGCTTACTTCCCGGGCGGGAGACCCAGTACTTC
many	.	TRBV18	TRBJ2-2	CASSPWRDTGELFF	TGTGCCAGCTCACCATGGCGGGACACCGGGGAGCTGTTTTTT
.	TRBD1	TRBV7-2	TRBJ1-4	CASSSGQGGATNEKLFF	TGTGCCAGCAGCTCCGGACAGGGTGGCGCAACTAATGAAAAACTGTTTTTT
many	.	TRBV11-3	TRBJ2-1	CASSLANEQFF	TGTGCCAGCAGCTTAGCCAATGAGCAGTTCTTC
few	TRBD2	TRBV20-1	TRBJ2-3	CSARLLGLAGSRTDTQYF	TGCAGTGCTCGCCTGCTCGGGCTAGCGGGCTCCCGCACAGATACGCAGTATTTT
few	.	TRBV27	TRBJ2-3	CASSPRTDTQYF	TGTGCCAGCAGTCCGCGCACAGATACGCAGTATTTT
.	.	TRBV7-6	TRBJ2-7	CASSLGGELSYEQYF	TGTGCCAGCAGCTTAGGCGGGGAGCTCTCCTACGAGCAGTACTTC
.	.	TRBV30	TRBJ1-6	CAWSVPTPDRRTYNSPLHF	TGTGCCTGGAGTGTACCCACCCCCGACAGGCGAACATATAATTCACCCCTCCACTTT